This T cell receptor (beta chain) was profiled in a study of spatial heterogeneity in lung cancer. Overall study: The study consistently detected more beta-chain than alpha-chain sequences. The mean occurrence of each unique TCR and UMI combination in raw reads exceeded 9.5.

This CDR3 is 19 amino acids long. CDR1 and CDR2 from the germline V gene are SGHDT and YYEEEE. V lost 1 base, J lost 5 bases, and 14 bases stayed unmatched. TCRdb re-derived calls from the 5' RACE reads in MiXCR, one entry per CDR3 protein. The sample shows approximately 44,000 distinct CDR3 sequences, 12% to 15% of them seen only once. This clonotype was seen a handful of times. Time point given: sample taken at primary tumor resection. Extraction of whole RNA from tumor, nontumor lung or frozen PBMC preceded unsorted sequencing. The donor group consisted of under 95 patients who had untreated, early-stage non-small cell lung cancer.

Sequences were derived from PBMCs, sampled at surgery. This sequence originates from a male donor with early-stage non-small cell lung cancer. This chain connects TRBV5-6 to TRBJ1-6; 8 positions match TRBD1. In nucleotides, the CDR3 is TGTGCCAGCAGCTTGTTCTGGGTCCAGGGGGCGCTGGATAATTCACCCCTCCACTTT. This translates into CASSLFWVQGALDNSPLHF. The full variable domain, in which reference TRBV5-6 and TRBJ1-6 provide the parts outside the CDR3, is DAGVTQSPTHLIKTRGQQVTLRCSPKSGHDTVSWYQQALGQGPQFIFQYYEEEERQRGNFPDRFSGHQFPNYSSELNVNALLLGDSALYLCASSLFWVQGALDNSPLHFGNGTRLTVT.